The subject of this entry is one T cell receptor (beta chain). This record comes from a study of blood T cell repertoires in COVID-19. Study context: T cells, B-cell-depleted T cells, or PBMCs provided the cDNA or gDNA that served as material.

Patients in Seattle were enrolled during active infection, then followed longitudinally. Profiled with immunoSEQ multiplex PCR; TCRdb holds only in-frame clones, not every one. The profile shows some 240,000 clones, approximately 90% of them singletons. The receptor's source is a man between 60 and 75 years old with COVID-19, enrolled during active disease. Source material: peripheral blood.

CDR3 coding DNA: TGTGCCAGCACCCCCACAGGGTTGGGCAAGCAGTACTTC. Translation: CASTPTGLGKQYF. The chain couples TRBV28 to TRBJ2-7; tentatively, D is TRBD1 (6 bases). Trimming took off 7 bases at V and 8 bases at J, with 18 bases between the two ends. Germline values: CDR1 MDHEN, CDR2 SYDVKM. CDR3 length: 13 amino acids.